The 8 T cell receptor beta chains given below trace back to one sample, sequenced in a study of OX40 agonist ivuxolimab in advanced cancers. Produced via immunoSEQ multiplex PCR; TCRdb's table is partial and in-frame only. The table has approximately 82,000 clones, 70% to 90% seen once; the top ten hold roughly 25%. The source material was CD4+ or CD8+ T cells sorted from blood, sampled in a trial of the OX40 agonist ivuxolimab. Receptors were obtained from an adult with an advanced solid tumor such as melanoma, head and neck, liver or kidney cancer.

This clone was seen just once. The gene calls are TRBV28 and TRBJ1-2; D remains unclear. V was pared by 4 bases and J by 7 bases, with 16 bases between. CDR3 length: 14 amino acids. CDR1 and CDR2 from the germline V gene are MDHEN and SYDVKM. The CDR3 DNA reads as TGTGCCAGCAGTTCCCAAGCCGGCCCCCTTGGCTACACCTTC. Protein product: CASSSQAGPLGYTF.

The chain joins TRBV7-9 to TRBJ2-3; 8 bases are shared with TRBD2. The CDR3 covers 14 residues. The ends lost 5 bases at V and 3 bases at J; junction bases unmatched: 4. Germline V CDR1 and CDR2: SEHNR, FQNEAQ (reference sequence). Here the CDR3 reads CASSHSGNTDTQYF. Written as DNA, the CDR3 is TGTGCCAGCAGCCATAGCGGGAATACAGATACGCAGTATTTT.

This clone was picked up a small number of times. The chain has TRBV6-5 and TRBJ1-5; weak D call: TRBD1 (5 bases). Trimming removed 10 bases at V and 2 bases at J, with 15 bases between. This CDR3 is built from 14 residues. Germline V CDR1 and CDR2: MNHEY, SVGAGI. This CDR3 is CATRRGGGNQPQHF. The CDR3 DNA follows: TGTGCCACCAGACGGGGGGGTGGCAATCAGCCCCAGCATTTT.

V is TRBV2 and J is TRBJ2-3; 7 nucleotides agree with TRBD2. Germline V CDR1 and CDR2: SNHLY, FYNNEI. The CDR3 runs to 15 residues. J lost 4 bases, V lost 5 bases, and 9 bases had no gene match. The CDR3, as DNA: TGTGCCAGCAGTACCGAGCGGGGAGGTTCAGATACGCAGTATTTT. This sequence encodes CASSTERGGSDTQYF.

For the CDR3, the DNA is TGTGCCAGTAGTATGATGCTTGACCGAAATCAGCCCCAGCATTTT. Translating it yields CASSMMLDRNQPQHF. J is TRBJ1-5 and V is TRBV19; D is undetermined. Trimming took off 3 bases at V and 4 bases at J, with 13 bases between the two ends. The CDR3 extends over 15 amino acids. Germline V gene sequence: CDR1 LNHDA, CDR2 SQIVND (reference sequence).

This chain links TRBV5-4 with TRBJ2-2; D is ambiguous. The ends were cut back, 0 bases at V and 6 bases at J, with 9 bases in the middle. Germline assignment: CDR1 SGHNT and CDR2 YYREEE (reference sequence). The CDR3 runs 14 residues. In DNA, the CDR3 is TGTGCCAGCAGCTTGGACTCCTCCTCCGGGGAGCTGTTTTTT. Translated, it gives CASSLDSSSGELFF. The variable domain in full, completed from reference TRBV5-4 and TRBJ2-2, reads ETGVTQSPTHLIKTRGQQVTLRCSSQSGHNTVSWYQQALGQGPQFIFQYYREEENGRGNFPPRFSGLQFPNYSSELNVNALELDDSALYLCASSLDSSSGELFFGEGSRLTVL.

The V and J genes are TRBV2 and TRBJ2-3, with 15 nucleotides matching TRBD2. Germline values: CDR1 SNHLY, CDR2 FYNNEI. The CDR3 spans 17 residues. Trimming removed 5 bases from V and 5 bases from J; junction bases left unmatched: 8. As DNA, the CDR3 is TGTGCCAGCAGTTATGGACTAGCGGGAGGGCCGGGAGATACGCAGTATTTT. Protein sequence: CASSYGLAGGPGDTQYF.

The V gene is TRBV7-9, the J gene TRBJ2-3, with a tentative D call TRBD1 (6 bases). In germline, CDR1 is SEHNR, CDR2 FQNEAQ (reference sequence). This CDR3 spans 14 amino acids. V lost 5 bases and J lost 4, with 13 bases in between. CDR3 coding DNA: TGTGCCAGCAGCATCGGGACAACTTCAGATACGCAGTATTTT. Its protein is CASSIGTTSDTQYF.